A selection of T cell receptor beta chains follows, all from one sample in a study of memory CD4+ T cells and cytomegalovirus serostatus. Using immunoSEQ multiplex PCR, the repertoire was profiled, and TCRdb retains in-frame clones only, with some absent. The profile shows about 61,000 clones, 82% of them singletons. Sequenced: memory CD4+ T cells from blood. These receptors all come from an adult in good health and CMV-seronegative. Both conserved end residues are trimmed from each CDR3. The order of the fields is V gene, J gene, clone size, CDR3 protein. For some rows the clone size is stated as once, few or many, or as a class when expanded; others skip it.

v_gene: TRBV6-1; j_gene: TRBJ1-1; abundance: NA; CDR3aa: ASSEVANTEAF
v_gene: TRBV4-1; j_gene: TRBJ1-6; abundance: NA; CDR3aa: ASSQEPGQSSPLH
v_gene: TRBV30; j_gene: TRBJ2-1; abundance: NA; CDR3aa: AWRNGGGRNEQF
v_gene: TRBV28; j_gene: TRBJ2-3; abundance: NA; CDR3aa: ASRVGTSAGTDTQY
v_gene: TRBV28; j_gene: TRBJ1-5; abundance: NA; CDR3aa: ASTTVGEGNQPQH
v_gene: TRBV6-5; j_gene: TRBJ2-1; abundance: NA; CDR3aa: ASSYDRGNEQF
v_gene: TRBV19; j_gene: TRBJ2-6; abundance: NA; CDR3aa: ASNRMSGANVLT
v_gene: TRBV30; j_gene: TRBJ2-4; abundance: NA; CDR3aa: AWSVKNIQY
v_gene: TRBV30; j_gene: TRBJ2-5; abundance: NA; CDR3aa: AWSVRGRKTQY
v_gene: TRBV27; j_gene: TRBJ2-7; abundance: NA; CDR3aa: ASSFRQSYEQY
v_gene: TRBV6-6; j_gene: TRBJ1-1; abundance: NA; CDR3aa: ASRSGGGRVNTEAF
v_gene: TRBV5-6; j_gene: TRBJ2-1; abundance: NA; CDR3aa: ASSLVGQGSYNEQF
v_gene: TRBV10-3; j_gene: TRBJ2-1; abundance: NA; CDR3aa: ATRTGRAYNEQF
v_gene: TRBV5-5; j_gene: TRBJ2-7; abundance: once; CDR3aa: ASSLGGTSGDEQY
v_gene: TRBV6-1; j_gene: TRBJ2-7; abundance: NA; CDR3aa: ASQTPRGSYEQY
v_gene: TRBV5-1; j_gene: TRBJ2-1; abundance: once; CDR3aa: ASSLDHGRNEQF
v_gene: TRBV15; j_gene: TRBJ2-5; abundance: NA; CDR3aa: ATSRDSPLAEGRGPQY
v_gene: TRBV10-3; j_gene: TRBJ2-1; abundance: NA; CDR3aa: AISGGGAVDEQF
v_gene: TRBV30; j_gene: TRBJ2-1; abundance: once; CDR3aa: AWRAGTSGLLNEQF
v_gene: TRBV9; j_gene: TRBJ2-5; abundance: NA; CDR3aa: ASSPTDGKETQY
v_gene: TRBV27; j_gene: TRBJ2-1; abundance: NA; CDR3aa: ASSVAGGPGLNEQF
v_gene: TRBV6-5; j_gene: TRBJ1-1; abundance: NA; CDR3aa: ASTYSIRGDTEAF
v_gene: TRBV5-1; j_gene: TRBJ2-5; abundance: NA; CDR3aa: ASSQLGGRETQY
v_gene: TRBV27; j_gene: TRBJ2-4; abundance: NA; CDR3aa: ASSHDPRDRVGNIQY
v_gene: TRBV7-9; j_gene: TRBJ2-1; abundance: few; CDR3aa: ASSAATGQGYNEQF
v_gene: TRBV10-1; j_gene: TRBJ2-7; abundance: NA; CDR3aa: ASTPYEQY
v_gene: TRBV6-1; j_gene: TRBJ2-7; abundance: NA; CDR3aa: ASSVHGSYEQY
v_gene: TRBV6-1; j_gene: TRBJ1-2; abundance: few; CDR3aa: ASRTRDRLHYGYT
v_gene: TRBV19; j_gene: TRBJ2-3; abundance: once; CDR3aa: ASSIRGRRADTQY
v_gene: TRBV7-3; j_gene: TRBJ1-2; abundance: NA; CDR3aa: ASSAGTGGLGYT
v_gene: TRBV9; j_gene: TRBJ1-3; abundance: few; CDR3aa: ASSPPGNTIY
v_gene: TRBV5-6; j_gene: TRBJ2-3; abundance: NA; CDR3aa: ASSTDRAPRDTQY
v_gene: TRBV7-4; j_gene: TRBJ2-1; abundance: NA; CDR3aa: ASSTRTSGRAGFNEQF
v_gene: TRBV5-4; j_gene: TRBJ2-7; abundance: NA; CDR3aa: ASSLRPGNEQY
v_gene: TRBV10-3; j_gene: TRBJ2-7; abundance: NA; CDR3aa: AISGGLAGGAYEQY
v_gene: TRBV7-2; j_gene: TRBJ1-5; abundance: NA; CDR3aa: ASSRQGNQPQH